What follows are 25 T cell receptor beta chains derived from one specimen sequenced in a study of T cell responses to AZD1222 COVID-19 vaccine. Clones were read by immunoSEQ multiplex PCR, and TCRdb kept only the in-frame ones, dropping some. The sample holds about 130,000 clones, 84% seen once. Sequenced here: peripheral blood, sampled on day 0 of AZD1222 vaccination. The receptors shown here come from an adult in good health.

This chain uses TRBV7-8 with TRBJ2-1, with TRBD1 matching over 7 bases. The CDR3 consists of 14 residues. With V trimmed by 6 bases and J by 10 bases, 12 bases remained unmatched. Germline lookup yields CDR1 SGHVS and CDR2 FQNEAQ. CDR3 DNA sequence: TGTGCCAGCAGTACCCATACAGGGGTCTGGGAGCAGTTCTTC. Its protein product is CASSTHTGVWEQFF.

This clone appeared once. The chain joins TRBV2 to TRBJ2-7; D gene ambiguous. V lost 6 bases and J 2 bases, leaving 17 bases between the germline ends. This CDR3 has 15 residues. From germline, CDR1 is SNHLY and CDR2 FYNNEI. The chain's CDR3 is CASRDVVQNPYEQYF. CDR3 in DNA: TGTGCCAGCAGGGACGTGGTACAGAATCCCTACGAGCAGTACTTC.

The chain links TRBV20-1 to TRBJ2-7; 8 bases are a match to TRBD1. Germline assignment: CDR1 DFQATT and CDR2 SNEGSKA (reference sequence). The CDR3 covers 11 residues. V trimming: 7 bases; J trimming: 7 bases; junction bases outside the gene matches: 6. The CDR3: CSGQGQREQYF. The CDR3 region has the DNA TGCAGTGGACAGGGGCAAAGGGAGCAGTACTTC.

This clone was picked up one time. V is TRBV2 and J is TRBJ1-1; D is unclear. From germline, CDR1 is SNHLY and CDR2 FYNNEI. The CDR3 spans 14 residues. V gave up 6 bases and J gave up 5 bases, with 16 bases separating them. CDR3 nucleotide sequence: TGTGCCAGCAGCTTAACTGAATCTGGGACTGAAGCTTTCTTT. The encoded protein is CASSLTESGTEAFF. The variable domain in full, completed from reference TRBV2 and TRBJ1-1, reads EPEVTQTPSHQVTQMGQEVILRCVPISNHLYFYWYRQILGQKVEFLVSFYNNEISEKSEIFDDQFSVERPDGSNFTLKIRSTKLEDSAMYFCASSLTESGTEAFFGQGTRLTVV.

This chain links TRBV7-3 with TRBJ2-3; 7 bases agree with TRBD1. Germline CDR1 reads SGHTA; CDR2 reads FQGTGA. The CDR3 contains 14 residues. The J segment lost 1 base and the V segment lost 5 bases, leaving 3 bases of the junction unmatched. CDR3 bases: TGTGCCAGCAGCCCCGGACAGGGCACAGATACGCAGTATTTT. Residues: CASSPGQGTDTQYF.

The J gene is TRBJ1-1, the V gene TRBV28; 9 bases agree with TRBD1. This CDR3 spans 15 amino acids. V shed 5 bases and J 5 bases; nucleotides not matched to a gene: 9. CDR1 MDHEN and CDR2 SYDVKM come from the germline V gene. The CDR3 region is CASSAGQGWRTEAFF. The CDR3 DNA sequence: TGTGCCAGCAGTGCGGGACAGGGTTGGCGGACTGAAGCTTTCTTT.

This chain links TRBV5-1 with TRBJ1-4; 7 bases fit TRBD1. V shed 2 bases and J 2 bases; nucleotides not matched to a gene: 3. This CDR3 has 15 residues. Germline V CDR1 and CDR2: SGHRS, YFSETQ. CDR3 bases: TGCGCCAGCAGCTTCACAGGGGCGACTAATGAAAAACTGTTTTTT. This gives the protein CASSFTGATNEKLFF.

This clone was counted between two and nine times. The rearrangement joins TRBV18 to TRBJ1-1; 9 bases align to TRBD1. The V gene end was trimmed by 2 bases and the J gene end by 0 bases; junction bases not matched to a gene: 1. This CDR3 has 15 residues. Germline V gene data show CDR1 as KGHSH and CDR2 as LQKENI. CDR3 DNA: TGTGCCAGCTCACCAAGGACAGGGGTGAACACTGAAGCTTTCTTT. It specifies CASSPRTGVNTEAFF.

The chain joins TRBV6-5 to TRBJ2-3, with D hard to call. The CDR3 covers 13 residues. V dropped 7 bases and J dropped 0 bases, with 8 bases sitting between them. Germline V gene lookup returns CDR1 MNHEY and CDR2 SVGAGI. This CDR3 reads CASKVGSTDTQYF. The CDR3, as DNA: TGTGCCAGCAAGGTGGGGAGCACAGATACGCAGTATTTT.

The V call is TRBV6-1, the J call TRBJ1-1; perhaps TRBD1 as D (6 bases). Trimming stripped 2 bases from V and 8 bases from J, with 15 bases between. CDR1 and CDR2 (germline): MNHNS, SASEGT. The CDR3 contains 14 residues. CDR3 nucleotides: TGTGCCAGCAGTGAATTAGGGGGGACACCCGAAGCTTTCTTT. Translation: CASSELGGTPEAFF.

This clone was detected only a few times. The chain recombines TRBV19 with TRBJ2-7; the match to TRBD1 covers 8 bases. With 4 bases clipped from V and 2 bases from J, the junction kept 7 bases outside the gene matches. Looked up from germline, CDR1 is LNHDA and CDR2 is SQIVND (reference sequence). The CDR3 extends over 15 amino acids. The DNA for the CDR3 is TGTGCCAGTAGTACGGGACAGGCCTTCCCCTACGAGCAGTACTTC. It is translated as CASSTGQAFPYEQYF.

This clone came up a few times. This chain connects TRBV4-2 to TRBJ2-7, with D unclear. The CDR3 consists of 15 residues. V dropped 0 bases and J dropped 7 bases, with 16 bases sitting between them. Germline V gene sequence: CDR1 LGHNA, CDR2 YNFKEQ. The CDR3 DNA is TGTGCCAGCAGCCAAGATGAGGATTTAGTCGGGGAGCAGTACTTC. This sequence encodes CASSQDEDLVGEQYF.

The chain carries TRBV25-1 and TRBJ2-7, with D hard to call. The CDR3 runs 13 residues. Germline V CDR1 and CDR2: MGHDK, SYGVNS. V shed 3 bases and J shed 6 bases, with 12 bases lying between them. This CDR3 is CASSEDGWGEQYF. The CDR3 DNA follows: TGTGCCAGCAGTGAGGACGGCTGGGGCGAGCAGTACTTC.

The chain is built from TRBV7-9 and TRBJ1-1; 7 bases match TRBD1. V shed 3 bases, J shed 11 bases, and the junction held 15 bases outside the gene matches. The CDR3 is 15 amino acids. Germline CDR1 reads SEHNR; CDR2 reads FQNEAQ (reference sequence). The chain's CDR3 is CASSFQGDIPSGAFF. The DNA of the CDR3 is TGTGCCAGCAGCTTCCAGGGGGATATTCCTTCGGGGGCTTTCTTT.

V is TRBV3-1 (or the pseudogene TRBV3-2) and J is TRBJ1-5; maybe TRBD1 (6 bases). Germline V gene data show CDR1 as LGHDT and CDR2 as YNNKEL (reference sequence). Trimming left V 3 bases short and J 6 bases short, with 12 bases between. CDR3 size: 14 residues. CDR3 sequence: CASSHSGEGQPQHF. The CDR3, as DNA: TGTGCCAGCAGCCACTCAGGGGAAGGTCAGCCCCAGCATTTT.

The sample holds a few counts of this clone. This chain links TRBV7-9 with TRBJ1-3, with no clear D. The V end was cut by 5 bases, the J end by 4 bases, with 18 bases between. CDR1 and CDR2 (germline): SEHNR, FQNEAQ (reference sequence). The CDR3 sequence is 16 residues long. CDR3 DNA sequence: TGTGCCAGCAGCGTACCGACTATGAGGATGGGAAACACCATATATTTT. Amino acid sequence: CASSVPTMRMGNTIYF.

The J gene is TRBJ2-1, the V gene TRBV4-1; D gene ambiguous. The germline CDR1 and CDR2 sequences are MGHRA and YSYEKL. There are 14 residues in the CDR3. The V gene lost 3 bases and the J gene lost 0 bases, with 6 bases spanning the gap. The CDR3 spells CASSHLSSYNEQFF. DNA for the CDR3: TGCGCCAGCAGCCATCTTAGCTCCTACAATGAGCAGTTCTTC.

The CDR3 here is CASGGEGPRLLYF. CDR3 bases: TGTGCCAGCGGCGGGGAGGGGCCCCGGCTATTATATTTT. This sequence joins TRBV28 and TRBJ1-3, with D maybe TRBD1 (5 bases). Germline assignment: CDR1 MDHEN and CDR2 SYDVKM. V lost 8 bases to trimming and J lost 14 bases, with 22 bases between them. This CDR3 has 13 amino acids. Supplemented by reference TRBV28 and TRBJ1-3, the full variable domain reads DVKVTQSSRYLVKRTGEKVFLECVQDMDHENMFWYRQDPGLGLRLIYFSYDVKMKEKGDIPEGYSVSREKKERFSLILESASTNQTSMYLCASGGEGPRLLYFGEGSWLTVV.

DNA for the CDR3: TGTGCCAGCAGTCTTGCTTCGACGGCAACTAATGAAAAACTGTTTTTT. It translates to CASSLASTATNEKLFF. The chain couples TRBV6-6 to TRBJ1-4; no clear D. The CDR3 runs to 16 residues. V shed 5 bases and J shed 0 bases, with 13 bases lying between them. Germline CDR1 is MNHNY and CDR2 is SVGAGI (reference sequence).

The V and J genes are TRBV24-1 and TRBJ2-1; TRBD2 is a possible D gene (7 bases). Trimming removed 4 bases from V and 7 bases from J, with 22 bases in between. Per the germline V gene, CDR1 is KGHDR and CDR2 is SFDVKD. CDR3 length equals 17 residues. In nucleotides, the CDR3 is TGTGCCACCAGTGACCCCCTGGGGGGGGCCCAAGGGAATGAGCAGTTCTTC. This encodes CATSDPLGGAQGNEQFF.

This clone was seen once. V is TRBV9 and J is TRBJ2-3; 12 nucleotides line up with TRBD2. The germline V gene encodes CDR1 SGDLS and CDR2 YYNGEE. V shed 2 bases, J shed 2 bases, and the junction held 12 bases outside the gene matches. There are 19 residues in the CDR3. The CDR3 sequence is CASSVSSSGGVQFTDTQYF. For the CDR3, the DNA is TGTGCCAGCAGCGTTAGTTCTAGCGGGGGGGTCCAGTTCACAGATACGCAGTATTTT.

The genes are TRBV28 and TRBJ1-5, with D maybe TRBD1 (5 bases). CDR1 is MDHEN, CDR2 SYDVKM, per germline. This CDR3 has 15 amino acids. The V and J ends lost 6 bases and 0 bases respectively, with 12 bases between them. CDR3 in DNA: TGTGCCAGCAGCTCCAGGGTTTATAGCAATCAGCCCCAGCATTTT. It codes for CASSSRVYSNQPQHF.

The CDR3 loop is CAWSGGQYSNQPQHF. The DNA of the CDR3 is TGTGCCTGGAGTGGTGGACAGTATAGCAATCAGCCCCAGCATTTT. The rearrangement links TRBV30 to TRBJ1-5, with D perhaps TRBD1 (6 bases). The CDR3 spans 15 residues. Trimming pared 1 base from V and 0 bases from J, leaving 10 bases between. The germline CDR1 and CDR2 sequences are GTSNPN and SVGIG (reference sequence). Full variable domain (missing parts from reference TRBV30 and TRBJ1-5): SQTIHQWPATLVQPVGSPLSLECTVEGTSNPNLYWYRQAAGRGLQLLFYSVGIGQISSEVPQNLSASRPQDRQFILSSKKLLLSDSGFYLCAWSGGQYSNQPQHFGDGTRLSIL.

The chain is built from TRBV19 and TRBJ1-1; tentative D call: TRBD1 (5 bases). V dropped 7 bases and J dropped 1 base, with 13 bases sitting between them. The CDR3 totals 14 residues. Germline CDR1 is LNHDA and CDR2 is SQIVND (reference sequence). In nucleotides, the CDR3 is TGTGCCAGTACCGCGGGACTTACGAACACTGAAGCTTTCTTT. It codes for CASTAGLTNTEAFF.

This chain joins TRBV12-3 or TRBV12-4 and TRBJ2-1; weak D call: TRBD1 (6 bases). V shed 5 bases and J shed 9 bases, with 11 bases lying between them. There are 12 residues in the CDR3. CDR3 nucleotide sequence: TGTGCCAGCAGTCCCACAGGGACTGAGCAGTTCTTC. Translating it yields CASSPTGTEQFF.